This TCR beta chain came from a study of CD8 T cells in ankylosing spondylitis. Trimming took 2 bases from V and 2 from J; bases not matched to a gene: 5. This CDR3 contains 15 residues. Germline V gene data show CDR1 as SGHNT and CDR2 as YYREEE (reference sequence). One entry per CDR3 protein, called by TCRdb with MiXCR from the 5' RACE reads. This table holds 250,000 to 350,000 distinct CDR3 sequences, approximately 20% found once. The table lists this clonotype with a few counts. The source material was blood, either unsorted or a sorted T cell fraction (not recorded which). The TCR originated in a male donor with ankylosing spondylitis or in good health (not recorded which). V usage is TRBV5-4 and J usage is TRBJ2-5; 8 positions match TRBD1. The CDR3 sequence: CASSFANRGQETQYF. Written as DNA, the CDR3 is TGTGCCAGCAGCTTCGCGAACAGGGGGCAAGAGACCCAGTACTTC.